Detailed here is one T cell receptor beta chain. Its specificity is unknown. This record belongs to a study of T cell responses to AZD1222 COVID-19 vaccine. The method was immunoSEQ multiplex PCR; TCRdb's version includes in-frame clones alone and lacks a portion of them. The table records 150,000 to 200,000 clones, about 93% of them present only once. Study outcomes and limitations: Spike-spanning, vaccine-associated CD4 TCRs were dominant at 160-218 and 743-854. The donor cohort was predominantly white British with a female majority, and clonal diversity may have been underestimated. A rise in Spike-specific TCR breadth and depth followed two AZD1222 doses. Every sample of the repertoires postdated the peak T cell response.

The germline V gene has CDR1 LGHNA and CDR2 YNFKEQ. CDR3 length equals 17 residues. V lost 0 bases, J lost 0 bases, and 5 bases stayed unmatched. The chain has TRBV4-2 and TRBJ2-7; 10 bases map to TRBD2. The specimen was peripheral blood, collected on day 0 of AZD1222 vaccination. The clonotype was recovered from an adult in good health. The CDR3 DNA sequence: TGTGCCAGCAGCCAAGATCTATCTAGCGGGAGCTCCTACGAGCAGTACTTC. Its translation: CASSQDLSSGSSYEQYF.